This is a list of T cell receptor beta chains from one sample in a study of shared clonotypes between healthy human individuals. The data were produced by immunoSEQ multiplex PCR, yet TCRdb's version contains in-frame clones alone and is incomplete. The sample includes a few hundred thousand clones, around 95% of them seen just once. The specimen was naive CD8+ T cells sorted from blood. Every receptor here comes from a woman in her 30s in good health. The conserved cysteine and the conserved F or W are not part of the CDR3 here.

>TRBJ2-7|TRBV4-2
ASSQGEGEQY
>TRBJ2-7|TRBV28
ASSLRGGPYEQY
>TRBJ1-2|TRBV27
ASTIIGTGDYT
>TRBJ1-2|TRBV19
ANSPWISDGYT
>TRBJ2-7|TRBV28
ASSWTGLAYEQY
>TRBJ1-5|TRBV28
ASSPPVNQPQH
>TRBJ2-7|TRBV30
AWSVILGGTYEQY
>TRBJ2-1|TRBV29-1
SVEGGSPYNEQF
>TRBJ2-2|TRBV11-3
ASSSEGTRNTGELF
>TRBJ2-7|TRBV27
ASSLSAGQGAYEQY
>TRBJ1-2|TRBV4-1
ASSPNRLVDYGYT
>TRBJ1-5|TRBV19
ASSIGPHQPQH
>TRBJ2-3|TRBV5-1
ASSLLSGPTDTQY
>TRBJ2-5|TRBV9
ASSPLLAAYQETQY
>TRBJ2-5|TRBV19
ASRPGSQETQY
>TRBJ2-7|TRBV6-5
ASSYAEGRNEQY
>TRBJ2-5|TRBV19
ATGPDRDQETQY
>TRBJ1-1|TRBV7-9
ASSFWVNAEAF
>TRBJ1-4|TRBV6-1
ASLYRGQREKLF
>TRBJ1-1|TRBV18
ASSPPVAVNTEAF
>TRBJ2-1|TRBV2
ASSEFEGGYNEQF
>TRBJ2-2|TRBV5-6
ASSLWFRGSGELF
>TRBJ2-5|TRBV5-4
ASSLEMEETQY
>TRBJ1-3|TRBV30
AWSGGFGNTIY
>TRBJ1-1|TRBV20-1
SARDLGEAF
>TRBJ1-5|TRBV19
ASSIDPYSNQPQH
>TRBJ2-5|TRBV25-1
ASSEYRGRAGVRETQY
>TRBJ2-2|TRBV4-1
ASSQVVSGTGELF
>TRBJ1-1|TRBV15
ATSREGGALNTEAF
>TRBJ2-5|TRBV27
ASSLSSRLASGRGALETQY
>TRBJ1-1|TRBV5-6
ASTTGGNTEAF
>TRBJ2-5|TRBV5-4
ASSHSAQETQY
>TRBJ2-1|TRBV14
ASSQFRAGYKNEQF
>TRBJ2-3|TRBV7-2
ASSPPPGRKDTQY